The rows below give T cell receptor beta chains drawn from one sample of a study of blood T cell repertoires in COVID-19. The data were produced by immunoSEQ multiplex PCR, yet TCRdb's version contains in-frame clones alone and is incomplete. The sample carries 310,000 or so clones, around 87% recorded once. Sequencing input: peripheral blood. The receptors shown here come from a man aged 70 or older with acute or convalescent COVID-19. The CDR3 runs from the conserved cysteine through the conserved F or W. A D gene is named only where the DNA matches it firmly.

V: TRBV6-5; J: TRBJ1-2; D: NA; CDR3: CASSYGGDYGYTF
V: TRBV5-5; J: TRBJ1-1; D: TRBD1; CDR3: CASRPQGASEAFF
V: TRBV18; J: TRBJ2-7; D: TRBD1; CDR3: CASSPAGTGGYEQYF
V: TRBV5-1; J: TRBJ2-3; D: TRBD2; CDR3: CASSSKPGLAANTDTQYF
V: TRBV9; J: TRBJ1-1; D: NA; CDR3: CASSVSGTEAFF
V: TRBV7-2; J: TRBJ2-7; D: TRBD1; CDR3: CASSLGQGVSYEQYF
V: TRBV5-1; J: TRBJ2-1; D: TRBD2; CDR3: CASSLGLADNEQFF
V: TRBV30; J: TRBJ2-3; D: TRBD1; CDR3: CAWSVRQGGTDTQYF
V: TRBV5-6; J: TRBJ2-7; D: NA; CDR3: CASSFGVSYEQYF
V: TRBV3-1/TRBV3-2; J: TRBJ2-1; D: NA; CDR3: CASYPRGTEQFF
V: TRBV10-2; J: TRBJ1-6; D: NA; CDR3: CASSDRRSGGLHF
V: TRBV5-6; J: TRBJ1-1; D: NA; CDR3: CASSWDNRAEAFF
V: TRBV19; J: TRBJ2-7; D: NA; CDR3: CASSIRPDSSYEQYF
V: TRBV7-2; J: TRBJ2-1; D: TRBD2; CDR3: CASSYWTSGRNEQFF
V: TRBV30; J: TRBJ2-7; D: NA; CDR3: CAWSPYGGEEQYF
V: TRBV6-2/TRBV6-3; J: TRBJ2-1; D: NA; CDR3: CASSYCLTRAYNEQFF
V: TRBV25-1; J: TRBJ1-1; D: NA; CDR3: CASSRDTGRDNTEAFF
V: TRBV2; J: TRBJ1-4; D: NA; CDR3: CASEASGVGLKLFF
V: TRBV7-6; J: TRBJ2-5; D: TRBD1; CDR3: CASSRGTEPQETQYF
V: TRBV4-3; J: TRBJ2-7; D: NA; CDR3: CASSADRQGFDEQYF
V: TRBV12-3/TRBV12-4; J: TRBJ1-2; D: NA; CDR3: CASSLGFDYGYTF